This T cell receptor (beta chain) was identified in a study of control samples from healthy donors and cancer patients. Germline CDR1 MNHEY, CDR2 SMNVEV (reference sequence). V lost 8 bases, J lost 1 base, and 11 bases lay in between. This CDR3 is built from 14 residues. Sequenced by immunoSEQ multiplex PCR; TCRdb stores in-frame clones only, minus some. The sample yields about 160,000 clones, approximately 90% seen once. What was sequenced was blood. The chain links TRBV27 to TRBJ1-4, with D perhaps TRBD1 (5 bases). This clonotype was obtained from a young man in good health. In DNA form, the CDR3 reads TGTGCCAGCCCCAGACAGTTAACTAATGAAAAACTGTTTTTT. Translation gives CASPRQLTNEKLFF.